Each of the 14 T cell receptor beta chains below was sequenced from the same sample in a study of T cell repertoires and HLA-DP antigens. The repertoire was sequenced with immunoSEQ multiplex PCR; TCRdb's copy has only in-frame clones and lacks some. The sample carries more than 90,000 clones, almost 95% recorded once. These TCRs' antigens remain unknown. Sequencing was done on a sample of CD4+ T cells from PBMCs. These receptors came from a young woman in good health and CMV-seronegative.

This clone was counted once. Different DNA sequences within this sample yield the same CDR3. This chain connects TRBV6-6 to TRBJ1-1; D is ambiguous. The CDR3 is 13 residues long. The V end was cut by 0 bases, the J end by 2 bases, with 4 bases between. The V gene's germline CDR1 is MNHNY and CDR2 SVGAGI (reference sequence). CDR3 region: CASSYSANTEAFF. The DNA for the CDR3 is TGTGCCAGCAGTTACTCAGCCAACACTGAAGCTTTCTTT.

The V call is TRBV7-9, the J call TRBJ1-5; D is perhaps TRBD1 (6 bases). V was cut by 5 bases and J by 2 bases, with 10 bases left in between. Germline CDR1 and CDR2: SEHNR and FQNEAQ (reference sequence). The CDR3 is made up of 14 amino acids. The CDR3 reads CASSKGGGNQPQHF. CDR3 sequence (DNA): TGTGCCAGCAGCAAGGGGGGGGGCAATCAGCCCCAGCATTTT.

The chain employs TRBV18 and TRBJ2-2; TRBD1 is a possible D gene (6 bases). The CDR3 consists of 15 residues. The germline CDR1 and CDR2 sequences are KGHSH and LQKENI. V gave up 6 bases and J gave up 2 bases, with 13 bases separating them. The CDR3 spells CASSPKGVNTGELFF. Here the CDR3 DNA reads TGTGCCAGCTCCCCGAAGGGGGTTAACACCGGGGAGCTGTTTTTT.

The chain joins TRBV5-1 to TRBJ2-7; TRBD2 matches at 13 bases. V was pared by 4 bases and J by 2 bases, with 6 bases of the junction left unmatched. Per germline, CDR1 SGHRS and CDR2 YFSETQ. The CDR3 has 16 amino acids. The CDR3 sequence is CASSSTGTSGTYEQYF. CDR3 coding DNA: TGCGCCAGCAGCAGCACCGGGACTAGCGGGACCTACGAGCAGTACTTC.

This clone came up once. DNA of the CDR3: TGTGCCAGCAGCGCCCGGGACAGGGGAATCTACGAGCAGTACTTC. It specifies CASSARDRGIYEQYF. The rearrangement uses TRBV7-9 and TRBJ2-7; 10 bases are shared with TRBD1. The germline CDR1 and CDR2 sequences are SEHNR and FQNEAQ (reference sequence). V was clipped by 5 bases and J by 3 bases; unmatched bases: 7. The CDR3 loop spans 15 amino acids.

By share, this clone counts as medium-sized. The sample has other DNA sequences that encode this CDR3 too. This chain connects TRBV28 to TRBJ1-5, with D possibly being TRBD1 (5 bases). Trimming left V 1 base short and J 2 bases short, with 9 bases between. Germline V gives CDR1 MDHEN, CDR2 SYDVKM. The CDR3 extends over 15 amino acids. CDR3 nucleotide sequence: TGTGCCAGCAGTTTATTGGGGGACGGCAATCAGCCCCAGCATTTT. Protein product: CASSLLGDGNQPQHF.

J is TRBJ2-5 and V is TRBV7-9; D is possibly TRBD1 (5 bases). This CDR3 contains 16 residues. The V gene lost 1 base and the J gene lost 0 bases, with 12 bases spanning the gap. In germline, CDR1 is SEHNR, CDR2 FQNEAQ (reference sequence). This CDR3 is CASSLEGRRDQETQYF. The CDR3 DNA reads TGTGCCAGCAGCTTAGAGGGGCGCAGGGACCAAGAGACCCAGTACTTC.

The chain carries TRBV6-5 and TRBJ2-2; D is unclear. V lost 8 bases and J lost 1, with 14 bases in between. Germline CDR1 reads MNHEY; CDR2 reads SVGAGI. The CDR3 consists of 15 residues. The CDR3 DNA reads TGTGCCAGCGGGCTACGGACGGTGAACACCGGGGAGCTGTTTTTT. It specifies CASGLRTVNTGELFF.

The J gene is TRBJ1-5, the V gene TRBV5-1; 7 positions match TRBD1. This CDR3 comprises 14 residues. In germline, CDR1 is SGHRS, CDR2 YFSETQ. Trimming removed 3 bases from V and 5 bases from J; junction bases left unmatched: 5. The DNA of the CDR3 is TGCGCCAGCAGCTGGACAGGTGTAGATCAGCCCCAGCATTTT. This sequence encodes CASSWTGVDQPQHF.

The chain uses TRBV9 and TRBJ2-3; the match to TRBD2 covers 9 bases. The length of the CDR3 is 15 residues. J was trimmed by 2 bases and V by 7 bases; bases with no gene match: 8. Germline loops: CDR1 SGDLS, CDR2 YYNGEE. The CDR3: CASDSSGRYTDTQYF. CDR3 in DNA: TGTGCCAGCGATAGTAGCGGGAGATACACAGATACGCAGTATTTT.

The V call is TRBV4-1, the J call TRBJ2-3; a possible D gene is TRBD2 (6 bases). V was shortened by 4 bases and J by 3 bases, with 14 bases between the two germline ends. CDR1 and CDR2 from the germline V gene are MGHRA and YSYEKL. CDR3 size: 15 residues. DNA of the CDR3: TGCGCCAGCAGCCCTCCGGGACGGGGGACAGATACGCAGTATTTT. Amino acid sequence: CASSPPGRGTDTQYF.

This chain links TRBV28 with TRBJ2-7; D gene unclear. Trimming removed 6 bases from V and 2 bases from J, with 20 bases in between. This CDR3 region has 16 residues. Germline V gene lookup returns CDR1 MDHEN and CDR2 SYDVKM. For the CDR3, the DNA is TGTGCCAGCAGCCCATCGGAGTACCCGGGCACCTACGAGCAGTACTTC. It specifies CASSPSEYPGTYEQYF.

The chain joins TRBV9 to TRBJ2-6, with D uncertain. This CDR3 is 20 amino acids long. Germline V gene data show CDR1 as SGDLS and CDR2 as YYNGEE. Deletions cut 0 bases from V and 0 bases from J, with 19 bases between. The CDR3: CASSVDRDPAATSGANVLTF. The CDR3 DNA reads TGTGCCAGCAGCGTAGACCGTGACCCCGCGGCAACCTCTGGGGCCAACGTCCTGACTTTC.

The V gene is TRBV6-6, the J gene TRBJ2-5; 11 positions match TRBD2. Germline V lookup: CDR1 MNHNY, CDR2 SVGAGI (reference sequence). Trimming cost V 4 bases and J 2 bases; bases outside gene matches: 0. This CDR3 has 14 amino acids. For the CDR3, the DNA is TGTGCCAGCAGTTGGACTAGCGGGCAAGAGACCCAGTACTTC. It encodes CASSWTSGQETQYF.